This T cell receptor (beta chain) was recovered during a study of cytomegalovirus exposure and HLA in healthy donors listed by TCRdb under 2017. Looking at the study overall: An earlier analysis of approximately 590 of the donors reported 250 to 300 Gb of sequence data and around 120 million unique TCR beta sequences from 150 million to 200 million T cells. Of the approximately 400 genotyped donors, over 70% fell in the genetic ancestry cluster associated with self-reported Caucasian donors. The number of donors typed differed by locus, with about 629-630 for A, B, C, DRB1 and DQB1, around 500 for DQA1, 606 for DPA1, and around 460 for DPB1. Both class I and class II loci were covered by HLA typing, at four-digit resolution. Roughly 300 gigabases of sequencing data and 91 million or so unique TCR sequences made up an early release that covered 500 to 700 HLA-typed donors. High-throughput TCR immunosequencing, statistical association of individual TCRs with disease status, and machine learning were combined to predict cytomegalovirus infection status. In an earlier analysis of 500 to 650 of the donors, high-throughput TCR beta sequencing was used to judge whether each TCR beta V gene segment behaved as functional or pseudogenic. A later analysis re-analyzed previously published TCR beta repertoires from approximately 700 donors and added high-resolution HLA genotyping to study TCR occurrence patterns. A separate validation cohort of about 110 different subjects was used in addition to the roughly 700-subject first cohort. In the later analysis, no new phenotypic data were used to find candidate immune exposures; instead, reliance was placed on TCR beta sequences and their occurrence across donors. A later genetic analysis used genome-wide SNP genotypes for 398 of the 666 donors, treating that subset as a discovery cohort. On average, around 240,000 unique TCR beta nucleotide sequences were sequenced per donor among a few hundred genotyped donors of the cohort, with about 19% of those sequences being non-productive. The study profiled the T cell repertoires of fewer than 850 subjects by immunosequencing and related them to cytomegalovirus serostatus. Alongside the repertoire data, information on donor age, sex, ethnicity and CMV serostatus was compiled. Every repertoire in the discovery cohort had been generated on one and the same sequencing platform. The study aimed to test whether signatures of past pathogen exposure could be identified by cataloging public T cell receptors. A few DR-DQ haplotypes were treated as single units for association and clustering because of strong linkage in the cohort.

V and J lose 2 bases and 6 bases, and a span of 19 bases separates them. The germline V gene specifies SGHDT as CDR1 and YYEEEE as CDR2. From cysteine to phenylalanine, the CDR3 is 16 amino acids long. CDR3 DNA only is kept here, 48 bases in frame from base 1. The cohort was made up of approximately 670 healthy bone marrow donors. At the time of sampling, every cohort member was nominally healthy, though immune exposures that went unrecorded were likely present. The donor tested CMV seronegative and was one of the 352 seronegative cohort members. A peripheral blood sample was provided by each donor, and peripheral blood mononuclear cells were used for TCR beta sequencing. The Qiagen DNeasy Blood Extraction Kit was used to extract genomic DNA from the blood cell samples. Of note for this clone: Its antigen is currently not known. No clone much larger than this one lies a single base away; base qualities are absent.

General conclusions and limits of the study: In an earlier analysis of more than 500 of the donors, most TCR beta V segments appeared in productive rearrangements about 90% or about 30% of the time, broadly matching IMGT annotations. Linkage disequilibrium might explain the correlated functional status among segregating V segments, but an unknown experimental factor could not be ruled out. A later analysis found that TCR association rates varied across HLA loci, with DRB1 alleles showing the most associated TCRs and HLA-C alleles the fewest. Roughly 15 rarely observed V segments, including chromosome 9 orphons, were excluded from the earlier analysis of almost 600 of the donors because counts were too low. A further reported finding was that TCR beta sequences accurately predicted the HLA-A and HLA-B alleles for most subjects in the first cohort. Immune exposure information for the cohort was limited to CMV serostatus. Some IMGT-functional V segments, including TRBV6-2 and TRBV6-3, could not be distinguished by the 87-base-pair reads and were therefore excluded. Compared with equally common non-associated chains, HLA-associated TCR beta chains in a later analysis were more clonally expanded and had lower generation probabilities. A later analysis reported that several top co-occurrence clusters appeared linked to parvovirus B19, influenza, CMV and Epstein-Barr virus. Cytomegalovirus status was reported to be diagnosed by the classifier with high specificity and sensitivity in both the original and validation cohorts. HLA typing was unavailable for some donors at each locus, so association tests used only the typed subset. An association between a missense DCLRE1C variant and V-gene and J-gene trimming of TCR beta chains was found in a later genetic analysis and replicated in an independent cohort. Sequencing depth was assumed to be roughly uniform across donors in the presence/absence analyses, though that assumption may not hold. In vitro tests confirmed that a few of the cytomegalovirus-associated TCR beta chains recognize cytomegalovirus antigens. In the study, some 160 TCR beta chains were listed as associated with cytomegalovirus. It was suggested by the authors that the approach could potentially be generalized to other disease states and immunological phenotypes. At a false discovery rate of 0.05, a later analysis linked under 20,000 TCR beta sequences to specific HLA alleles. When HLA alleles, especially DR and DQ, strongly co-occurred, attributing TCR associations to individual alleles was difficult. In a later genetic analysis, fewer N-insertions in productive TCRs were reported among donors in an Asian-associated ancestry cluster than the 666-donor mean. Most TCR sequences were seen in very few donors, while some public TCRs were found in many individuals. In a later analysis, most CMV-associated TCR beta chains were found to appear HLA-restricted, with HLA associations seemingly driven largely by CMV exposure. Only TCR beta chains were sequenced in this cohort, and the absence of alpha or paired-chain data limited detectable features. A group of highly shared sequence variants was considered likely to be a technical artifact of the sequencing pipeline.

Receptor amplification or capture employed the immunoSEQ multiplex PCR assay. For the multiplex PCR, a mixture combining 60 forward primers for TCR Vbeta segments and 13 reverse primers for TCR Jbeta segments was used. The CDR3 region of rearranged TCR beta genes was amplified from genomic DNA with a multiplex PCR assay. The amplified TCR beta libraries were sequenced on the Illumina HiSeq System as 87-base-pair reads. In the authors' own workflow: In a later analysis, tens of millions of unique TCR beta chains were counted across the 666 repertoires, and some 10 million of these chains were shared by at least two donors. To remove PCR and sequencing errors, raw reads were error-corrected and collapsed into unique sequences using a nearest-neighbor algorithm that merged closely related sequences. Alignment of CDR3 sequences to IMGT reference sequences was used to assign V, D and J gene segments. For a sequence to be retained, a match of at least six nucleotides to both a V gene segment and a J gene segment was required. A rearrangement counted as productive if the CDR3 had no stop codons and remained in frame with V and J, and every other rearrangement counted as non-productive. CDR3 was defined according to IMGT convention as the region running from the second conserved V-encoded cysteine to the conserved J-encoded phenylalanine. The earlier analysis of 587 of the donors excluded sequences that lacked an unambiguous match to a single V gene segment. In an earlier analysis of approximately 590 of the donors, V segments were called functional above 56.7% productive rearrangements and were called segregating when the between-donor standard deviation exceeded 5%. A statistical classification framework was built to diagnose cytomegalovirus status from the catalog of TCR beta chain sequences. In a later analysis, V and J genes were assigned by comparing TCR nucleotide sequences against IMGT/GENE-DB human TR gene sequences. A later analysis assigned CDR3 sequences and most-parsimonious VDJ recombination scenarios with the TCRdist pipeline. A later analysis defined each TCR beta chain by its CDR3 amino acid sequence plus V-gene family, and excluded reads lacking a unique V-gene family. As a way to deal with suspected cross-contamination and a sequencing artifact, a later analysis dropped roughly 600 nucleotide sequences that were highly shared and had low generation probability. A later analysis calculated a clonal expansion index for each public chain from normalized within-repertoire ranks of inferred template counts. In a later analysis, generation probabilities were computed with a VDJ recombination model fitted to out-of-frame rearrangements, and the resulting probabilities were checked against IGoR. Hypergeometric tests were used in a later analysis to score TCR-TCR, TCR-HLA and TCR-CMV co-occurrence, with a repertoire-size bias correction applied to the TCR pairs. To estimate false discovery rates, a later analysis permuted the HLA or CMV assignments 20 times. A later analysis grouped co-occurring TCRs with DBSCAN, adding TCRdist sequence similarity when clustering within HLA-allele-positive subsets. For co-occurrence clustering, repertoires with fewer than 30,000 or more than 120,000 public chains were excluded, along with about five repertoires with anomalous nucleotide sharing. TCRdb provides this immuneACCESS table in a form limited to in-frame rearrangements. Some clones are lacking; in checked studies, under half of them reflect an unresolved V gene, and why the rest are absent is not known. The DNA was the basis for D and trimming; V, J and clone size are from that table. The sample table shows about 160,000 clones, and about four fifths are seen once. Under 6% of the sample lies in the top ten.

The chain is made from TRBV5-6 and TRBJ2-3, with the D segment identity uncertain. The material sequenced was PBMCs. The receptor was derived from a man between 25 and 39 years old in good health and CMV-seronegative. The DNA reads TGTGCCAGCAGCTTTTGGATCACCCATCCCGGGGATACGCAGTATTTT. Its protein reads: CASSFWITHPGDTQYF.